This T cell receptor beta chain was found in a study of OX40 agonist ivuxolimab in advanced cancers. At the level of the whole study: Ivuxolimab was an agonistic, fully human IgG2 monoclonal antibody directed against OX40 (CD134), a costimulatory receptor. Intravenous ivuxolimab was administered to patients every 2 weeks at six dose levels: 0.01, 0.1, 0.3, 1.5, 3 and 10 mg/kg. Among the roughly 52 dose-escalation patients, around 20 had hepatocellular carcinoma, 15 or so melanoma, 9 renal cell carcinoma and 9 head and neck cancer. In the dose-escalation cohort, 75% to 90% of patients were male, and the mean age was 60 years with a range of about 20 to 90. Patients were allowed to have had prior anti-PD-1, anti-PD-L1 or anti-CTLA-4 therapy, and about 40% of the dose-escalation patients had been treated with checkpoint inhibitors. Three dose-escalation patients achieved partial responses, one with hepatocellular carcinoma and two with cutaneous melanoma. The point of sequencing TCRbeta in the periphery was to test whether ivuxolimab changed TCR sequence diversity and drove clonal T-cell expansion. The paper describes the monotherapy dose-escalation part (N of about 57 patients) of the phase I trial of ivuxolimab. Results the study describes overall, beyond this receptor: After ivuxolimab, more expanded clones were found on average in CD8+ T cells than in CD4+ T cells. Low levels of normalized T-cell clonal expansion were also seen in some nonresponding patients. The antigen specificity of the clonally expanded peripheral T cells was not determined. At doses of 0.1 to 3.0 mg/kg, clonal expansion of both CD4+ and CD8+ T cells in blood was seen between baseline and week 6. In the 0.1-3.0 mg/kg groups, partial responders were among the patients with the lowest normalized peripheral clonal expansion, particularly in CD8+ T cells.

This clone is a singleton in its sample. The target of this receptor is not known. No qualities accompany the bases; no much larger clone lies one base away. The trial excluded patients who had a history of autoimmune disease or were on systemic immunosuppression. In every dose cohort, peripheral blood was drawn for TCR sequencing at baseline, cycle 4 day 1, and cycle 7 day 1. The samples were taken from a phase I, first-in-human, multicenter, open-label dose-escalation trial of ivuxolimab. Adults with locally advanced or metastatic melanoma, renal cell, hepatocellular, or head and neck squamous cell carcinoma were enrolled in the trial. Before TCR sequencing, CD4+ and CD8+ T cells were separately sorted from peripheral blood. To sequence the TCRbeta CDR3 region, genomic DNA was isolated from the sorted cells. The immunoSEQ Assay was used to sequence the TCRbeta CDR3 regions. The table comes from immuneACCESS by way of TCRdb, which keeps in-frame sequences with V and J called. Part of the clones is missing from these tables; in studies checked, under half for an unresolved V gene and the rest for unknown reasons. Within this sample are about 82,000 clones, with more than 85% of them counted one time only. The ten biggest clones cover approximately 2.5% of the sample.

The cysteine opens and the phenylalanine closes a CDR3 of 14 amino acids. The entry retains the CDR3 DNA only, 42 bases that are in frame from base 1. V is clipped by 2 bases and J by 0 bases, and the sequence between their germline boundaries is 8 bases long. The germline V gene yields ENHRY for CDR1 and SYGVKD for CDR2. The sequence was collected from an adult with an advanced solid tumor such as melanoma, head and neck, liver or kidney cancer. The starting material was CD4+ or CD8+ T cells sorted from blood, obtained in a trial of the OX40 agonist ivuxolimab. The chain joins TRBV10-3 to TRBJ2-7; confidence is insufficient to name the D gene. The bases are TGTGCCATCAGTGAGACTGCTAGCTCCTACGAGCAGTACTTC. Its protein is CAISETASSYEQYF.